Each of the 31 T cell receptor beta chains below was sequenced from the same sample in a study of T cell responses to AZD1222 COVID-19 vaccine. Measured with immunoSEQ multiplex PCR; TCRdb has only the in-frame clones, and not every one. The table records approximately 170,000 clones, 92% of them present only once. The specimen comprised peripheral blood, sampled on day 0 of AZD1222 vaccination. Source of these receptors: an adult in good health.

J is TRBJ2-7 and V is TRBV4-1, with TRBD2 matching over 11 bases. CDR3 length: 15 residues. Germline V gene data show CDR1 as MGHRA and CDR2 as YSYEKL. The V and J ends lost 5 bases and 3 bases, in that order; junction bases with no gene match: 6. In DNA form, the CDR3 reads TGCGCCAGCAGCAAATCTAGCGGGAGGCTCTACGAGCAGTACTTC. It translates to CASSKSSGRLYEQYF.

This clone was seen once. The rearrangement links TRBV3-1 (or the pseudogene TRBV3-2) to TRBJ2-7; D is perhaps TRBD1 or TRBD2 (5 bases each). CDR1 LGHDT and CDR2 YNNKEL come from the germline V gene (reference sequence). The CDR3 extends over 15 amino acids. Deletions cut 0 bases from V and 0 bases from J, with 9 bases between. CDR3 in amino acids: CASSQDPRGSYEQYF. The CDR3 coding sequence is TGTGCCAGCAGCCAAGATCCGAGGGGCTCCTACGAGCAGTACTTC.

The chain couples TRBV4-1 to TRBJ2-1, with 14 bases lining up with TRBD2. V dropped 4 bases and J dropped 4; count of bases not matched to a gene: 6. This CDR3 has 17 amino acids. CDR1 MGHRA and CDR2 YSYEKL come from the germline V gene. DNA for the CDR3: TGCGCCAGCAGCCGGACTAGCGGGGGGCCGGGGTACAATGAGCAGTTCTTC. Translating gives CASSRTSGGPGYNEQFF.

The rearrangement joins TRBV2 to TRBJ1-1; 11 nucleotides align to TRBD1. The CDR3 runs to 13 residues. Germline CDR1 reads SNHLY; CDR2 reads FYNNEI. Trimming took 10 bases from V and 5 from J; bases not matched to a gene: 6. CDR3 coding DNA: TGTGCCACCCGGACAGGGGGCGTGACTGAAGCTTTCTTT. This translates into CATRTGGVTEAFF.

This chain uses TRBV6-5 with TRBJ1-1; D possibly corresponds to TRBD1 (5 bases). The V end was cut by 6 bases, the J end by 0 bases, with 11 bases between. The CDR3 runs to 14 residues. CDR1 is MNHEY and CDR2 is SVGAGI in the germline V gene. The CDR3 spells CASRLGQVNTEAFF. The CDR3 nucleotides read TGTGCCAGCAGGCTGGGGCAGGTGAACACTGAAGCTTTCTTT.

The chain uses TRBV3-1 (or the pseudogene TRBV3-2) and TRBJ2-1, with 8 positions matching TRBD1. This CDR3 spans 15 amino acids. Germline loops: CDR1 LGHDT, CDR2 YNNKEL (reference sequence). The ends lost 4 bases at V and 6 bases at J; junction bases unmatched: 8. For the CDR3, the DNA is TGTGCCAGCAGCCTTTGGACAGGGAGGCCCAATGAGCAGTTCTTC. Its protein product is CASSLWTGRPNEQFF.

The gene calls are TRBV5-1 and TRBJ1-2, with TRBD1 matching 7 bases. CDR3 length equals 14 residues. CDR1 SGHRS and CDR2 YFSETQ come from the germline V gene. V was clipped by 2 bases and J by 4 bases; unmatched bases: 5. The DNA of the CDR3 is TGCGCCAGCAGCTTTGAGACAGGGAGCTATGGCTACACCTTC. Translated, it gives CASSFETGSYGYTF.

The chain carries TRBV5-6 and TRBJ2-7, with 8 nucleotides matching TRBD1. CDR3 length: 15 amino acids. The junction had 9 bases not matched to a gene; V was cut back by 4 bases and J by 3 bases. Germline CDR1 reads SGHDT; CDR2 reads YYEEEE. CDR3 sequence (DNA): TGTGCCAGCAGCCACAATCCCGGACAGGGCTACGAGCAGTACTTC. This codes for CASSHNPGQGYEQYF.

The chain combines TRBV12-3 or TRBV12-4 with TRBJ2-3; D tentatively fits TRBD1 or TRBD2 (5 bases each). The CDR3 extends over 13 amino acids. Deletions cut 6 bases from V and 4 bases from J, with 11 bases between. The CDR3 spells CASRPRGADTQYF. The CDR3 DNA reads TGTGCCAGCAGGCCAAGAGGGGCAGATACGCAGTATTTT.

The chain links TRBV5-1 to TRBJ1-2; the D is unclear. There are 15 residues in the CDR3. Trimming cost V 1 base and J 5 bases, with 15 bases left between them. Germline V lookup: CDR1 SGHRS, CDR2 YFSETQ. CDR3 sequence (DNA): TGCGCCAGCAGCTTGACGGGGAATTTAGAGTATGGCTACACCTTC. Residues: CASSLTGNLEYGYTF.

The chain recombines TRBV7-9 with TRBJ2-1; 13 nucleotides agree with TRBD2. V trimming: 3 bases; J trimming: 9 bases; junction bases outside the gene matches: 5. The CDR3 is made up of 15 amino acids. The germline V gene encodes CDR1 SEHNR and CDR2 FQNEAQ (reference sequence). CDR3 in DNA: TGTGCCAGCAGCTTTGGACTAGCGGGAGTAACTGAGCAGTTCTTC. As protein: CASSFGLAGVTEQFF.

The V gene is TRBV5-1, the J gene TRBJ2-1; 13 bases match TRBD2. The CDR3 length is 15 residues. Germline loops: CDR1 SGHRS, CDR2 YFSETQ. Germline trimming cut 4 bases from V and 6 bases from J; bases unmatched to any gene: 4. The CDR3 DNA reads as TGCGCCAGCAGCGCCTGGACTAGCGGGGGCAATGAGCAGTTCTTC. It encodes CASSAWTSGGNEQFF.

The rearrangement joins TRBV7-9 to TRBJ1-6; 8 bases map to TRBD1. The germline V gene has CDR1 SEHNR and CDR2 FQNEAQ (reference sequence). After removal of 5 bases from V and 9 bases from J, the junction contained 12 bases not matched to a gene. CDR3 length: 16 residues. CDR3 in DNA: TGTGCCAGCAGCGGAGAGGGACAGGACAACGTTTCACCCCTCCACTTT. Translated, it gives CASSGEGQDNVSPLHF.

V is TRBV7-2 and J is TRBJ1-1; D is ambiguous. Per germline, CDR1 SGHTA and CDR2 FQGNSA. The CDR3 runs to 15 residues. V dropped 2 bases and J dropped 3 bases, with 13 bases sitting between them. The CDR3 protein is CASSLFRGSDTEAFF. The CDR3 DNA follows: TGTGCCAGCAGCTTATTCCGTGGCTCGGACACTGAAGCTTTCTTT.

V and J are TRBV6-6 and TRBJ1-2, with D perhaps matching TRBD1 (6 bases). Trimming stripped 2 bases from V and 2 bases from J, with 9 bases between. The germline CDR1 and CDR2 sequences are MNHNY and SVGAGI (reference sequence). The CDR3 extends over 14 amino acids. CDR3 nucleotide sequence: TGTGCCAGCAGTTACACAACAGGGAACTATGGCTACACCTTC. Translation: CASSYTTGNYGYTF.

The CDR3 here is CASSQDGTANSPLHF. The DNA for the CDR3 is TGCGCCAGCAGCCAAGACGGGACAGCGAATTCACCCCTCCACTTT. The genes are TRBV4-1 and TRBJ1-6, with 7 nucleotides matching TRBD1. This CDR3 has 15 residues. CDR1 is MGHRA and CDR2 is YSYEKL in the germline V gene. V was clipped by 0 bases and J by 7 bases; unmatched bases: 3.

This sequence joins TRBV12-3 or TRBV12-4 and TRBJ1-1; 10 bases map to TRBD1. V was pared by 6 bases and J by 5 bases, with 3 bases of the junction left unmatched. This CDR3 has 13 amino acids. This CDR3 is CASSGTGETEAFF. The DNA of the CDR3 is TGTGCCAGCAGCGGGACAGGGGAGACTGAAGCTTTCTTT.

The chain couples TRBV7-6 to TRBJ2-3; D is undetermined. Trimming removed 0 bases at V and 3 bases at J, with 10 bases between. CDR1 and CDR2 from the germline V gene are SGHVS and FNYEAQ. The CDR3 is 15 residues long. In DNA, the CDR3 is TGTGCCAGCAGCTTAGCGTGGCAGGCAACAGATACGCAGTATTTT. Translation: CASSLAWQATDTQYF.

The V gene is TRBV30, the J gene TRBJ2-5; 9 bases are shared with TRBD2. The CDR3 runs 16 residues. Trimming cost V 2 bases and J 0 bases; bases outside gene matches: 7. Germline V gene lookup returns CDR1 GTSNPN and CDR2 SVGIG (reference sequence). The CDR3 bases are TGTGCCTGGAGTATGGGGGGACTAGCCCACCAAGAGACCCAGTACTTC. It codes for CAWSMGGLAHQETQYF.

This chain connects TRBV12-3 or TRBV12-4 to TRBJ2-7; possibly TRBD2 for D (5 bases). The CDR3 runs 13 residues. With 2 bases removed from V and 7 bases from J, the gap between germline ends came to 12 bases. CDR3 loop: CASSLLDSLEQYF. The CDR3 DNA sequence: TGTGCCAGCAGTTTATTGGACTCCCTAGAGCAGTACTTC.

The CDR3 sequence: CASSPISDTQYF. The CDR3 DNA reads as TGTGCCAGCAGCCCTATTTCCGATACGCAGTATTTT. The J gene is TRBJ2-3, the V gene TRBV7-9; D unclear. CDR1 and CDR2 from the germline V gene are SEHNR and FQNEAQ (reference sequence). The CDR3 consists of 12 residues. V lost 5 bases, J lost 6 bases, and 9 bases lay in between.

V gene TRBV4-3 combines with J gene TRBJ1-5; 8 nucleotides align to TRBD1. Germline lookup yields CDR1 LGHNA and CDR2 YSLEER. Losses at the gene ends were 2 bases for V and 7 bases for J; bases not matched to a gene: 7. This CDR3 region has 15 residues. For the CDR3, the DNA is TGCGCCAGCAGCCAAACGACAGGGGTGGGGCAGCCCCAGCATTTT. Its translation: CASSQTTGVGQPQHF.

The chain carries TRBV6-2 or TRBV6-3 and TRBJ1-2; D is possibly TRBD1 (5 bases). V was cut by 4 bases and J by 8 bases, with 8 bases left in between. This CDR3 region has 11 residues. In germline, CDR1 is MNHEY, CDR2 SVGEGT. CDR3 loop: CASSSGRGYTF. In DNA, the CDR3 is TGTGCCAGCAGTTCGGGGCGCGGCTACACCTTC.

The rearrangement joins TRBV18 to TRBJ2-5; possibly TRBD1 for D (5 bases). The germline gives CDR1 KGHSH, CDR2 LQKENI. V lost 2 bases and J 2 bases, leaving 12 bases between the germline ends. CDR3 length: 15 residues. The CDR3 nucleotides read TGTGCCAGCTCACCAAATATTCGACAGCAAGAGACCCAGTACTTC. Amino acids: CASSPNIRQQETQYF. The complete variable domain, with remaining parts taken from reference TRBV18 and TRBJ2-5, reads NAGVMQNPRHLVRRRGQEARLRCSPMKGHSHVYWYRQLPEEGLKFMVYLQKENIIDESGMPKERFSAEFPKEGPSILRIQQVVRGDSAAYFCASSPNIRQQETQYFGPGTRLLVL.

The chain joins TRBV5-1 to TRBJ1-1; D is unresolved. Germline CDR1 reads SGHRS; CDR2 reads YFSETQ. The germline V and J ends were trimmed by 5 bases and 6 bases, with 11 bases remaining between them. CDR3 size: 12 residues. The CDR3 region has the DNA TGCGCCAGCAGATCGGACGGTCCTGAAGCTTTCTTT. As protein: CASRSDGPEAFF.

The chain is built from TRBV2 and TRBJ1-2; perhaps TRBD1 as D (5 bases). Germline assignment: CDR1 SNHLY and CDR2 FYNNEI. The CDR3 loop spans 13 amino acids. Trimming shortened V by 6 bases and J by 5 bases, and 13 bases separated the two germline ends. CDR3 coding DNA: TGTGCCAGCAGGCCGGGACTGGGGTATGGCTACACCTTC. Its translation: CASRPGLGYGYTF.

The chain couples TRBV4-3 to TRBJ1-1, with 9 bases identical to TRBD1. V trimming: 1 base; J trimming: 9 bases; junction bases outside the gene matches: 6. The CDR3 runs to 14 residues. CDR1 LGHNA and CDR2 YSLEER come from the germline V gene. DNA for the CDR3: TGCGCCAGCAGCCAAGTCTCGGACAGGGGCAAAGCTTTCTTT. This gives the protein CASSQVSDRGKAFF.

J is TRBJ2-3 and V is TRBV19, with D perhaps TRBD1 (6 bases). From germline, CDR1 is LNHDA and CDR2 SQIVND (reference sequence). V was trimmed by 5 bases and J by 13 bases, leaving 19 bases between them. This CDR3 has 13 amino acids. Here the CDR3 DNA reads TGTGCCAGTAGTCTCATGGACAGTCAGACCAAGTATTTT. It encodes CASSLMDSQTKYF.

The CDR3 DNA follows: TGTGCCAGCAGTGATTGGGATACGCAGTATTTT. This codes for CASSDWDTQYF. This sequence joins TRBV2 and TRBJ2-3; D is uncertain. Trimming shortened V by 3 bases and J by 6 bases, and 4 bases separated the two germline ends. This CDR3 has 11 residues. CDR1 is SNHLY and CDR2 is FYNNEI in the germline V gene.

J is TRBJ1-3 and V is TRBV11-2; possible D gene TRBD1, 5 bases. The CDR3 length is 17 residues. Looked up from germline, CDR1 is SGHAT and CDR2 is FQNNGV. Trimming removed 1 base at V and 2 bases at J, with 15 bases between. CDR3 region: CASSLVPGGGTGNTIYF. Written as DNA, the CDR3 is TGTGCCAGCAGCTTAGTTCCCGGGGGAGGAACTGGAAACACCATATATTTT.

The table lists this clone with a count of one. The chain employs TRBV5-6 and TRBJ2-1, with TRBD2 matching 7 bases. CDR3 length: 13 amino acids. Trimming cost V 4 bases and J 7 bases; bases outside gene matches: 5. Germline V gene sequence: CDR1 SGHDT, CDR2 YYEEEE. CDR3 sequence: CASSPWGGNEQFF. DNA for the CDR3: TGTGCCAGCAGCCCGTGGGGAGGGAATGAGCAGTTCTTC.